Reported below is one T cell receptor (beta chain). Its antigen is still unknown. V lost 0 bases, J lost 7 bases, and 16 bases lay in between. CDR3 length equals 17 residues. In germline, CDR1 is MNHEY, CDR2 SVGAGI. Previously, flow cytometry had revealed CD8+CD57+ cell expansion in the patients chosen for sequencing. Every patient had severe acquired aplastic anemia. Patients were treatment-naive when blood was sampled. Genomic DNA, the template, was used for profiling of the TCR beta VDJ and CDR3. One entry per CDR3 protein results from TCRdb running MiXCR on the reads. The sample holds approximately 180,000 distinct CDR3 sequences, around 48% seen once. These data originate in a study of CD8+CD57+ T cells in acquired aplastic anemia. General observations from the study: Between patients and controls, CD8+ Simpson's diversity did not vary significantly. The number of CD8+ CDR3 sequences shared by patients and controls was twenty-nine.

Sequencing used sorted CD4+, CD8+, or CD8+CD57+ T cells (not recorded which) from PBMCs. The chain has TRBV6-5 and TRBJ1-6; the D gene is possibly TRBD1 (5 bases). This TCR was recovered from a human donor with aplastic anemia. In nucleotides, the CDR3 is TGTGCCAGCAGTTACTCGATCTGGCAGGGTAGCAATTCACCCCTCCACTTT. The encoded protein is CASSYSIWQGSNSPLHF.